This T cell receptor beta chain originates from a study of shared clonotypes between healthy human individuals (dated by TCRdb to between 2020 and 2021). Looking at the study overall: A couple of women and three men aged 18 to 49 years were included in the cohort. Per donor, three plates each were used for CD4 naive and CD4 memory, two for CD8 naive, and one for CD8 memory. The study deeply sequenced blood TCR repertoires of 5 or 6 healthy adults to estimate repertoire size and the extent of clonotype sharing between individuals. Libraries were prepared and TCR repertoires were sequenced by different laboratories using diverse techniques, in order to increase sequencing depth and limit assay-specific biases. Leukapheresis yielded between about 0.94 and 10 billion PBMCs per donor.

To note about this clone: Its antigen remains unidentified. Base quality data are lacking; no much larger clone is found one base away.

Using the deep immunoSEQ assay, TCR CDR3 regions were amplified from genomic DNA by multiplex PCR. Extracted genomic DNA from each cell subset was distributed evenly across all wells of several immunoSEQ 96-well plates, and each plate was treated as a replicate. For sorted subsets, each replicate PCR was loaded with about 0.2 ug genomic DNA, equivalent to 25,000 to 35,000 T cell genomes. The purified libraries were quantified using a Qubit 3.0 fluorometer, sized with a Bioanalyzer 2100, and then quantified again using the KAPA Library Quantification kit. A separate single-read 150-cycle Illumina NextSeq 550 flow cell was used to sequence each immunoSEQ 96-well plate. The source study handled its data this way. Because the immunoSEQ output included only junctional sequences and no quality scores, the filtering could not be the same as the filtering used for full-length reads. To assign V/J genes and CDR3, sequences were annotated using PyIR, a Python wrapper for IgBLAST v1.9, with IMGT germline references. Reads were removed for weak V/J assignments (E-value above 1e-6), missing CDR3, stop codons, out-of-frame junctions, or ambiguous translated residues. V3J clonotypes were defined as sequences sharing an identical inferred V gene, J gene, and CDR3 amino acid sequence. Percentage overlap between repertoires was calculated by dividing the number of shared unique clonotypes by the size of the smaller repertoire. Richness of each repertoire was evaluated using RTK rarefaction, the Chao1 estimator, and Recon v2.1 estimates of unobserved clonotypes. Generation probabilities for all TCRbeta clonotypes obtained by the gDNA method from a handful of donors were computed using OLGA. What TCRdb holds here is the immuneACCESS table cut down to in-frame rearrangements. Part of the clones is not present; checked against another copy, under half of the missing clones reflect an unresolved V gene, and the others are unexplained. Clonal size and the V and J genes are those of that table, whereas D and trimming came from the DNA. In all, the sample holds roughly 2.5 million clones, and more than 90% of those were seen once. 0.11% to 0.15% of the sample is taken by the ten largest.

The donors were healthy, HIV-negative adults with no recently reported acute infections or vaccinations. Only Caucasian adults living in Nashville, Tennessee, USA were represented among the donors. Magnetic negative selection was used to enrich CD4+ T cells, after which naive cells were positively selected on CD45RA and the negative fraction became the memory subset. Blood was obtained by leukapheresis, after which PBMCs were separated by Ficoll-Histopaque density gradient centrifugation and cryopreserved in liquid nitrogen vapor phase. Analytical flow cytometry was used to check the purity and quantity of each magnetically sorted T cell population. Each sorted fraction had its genomic DNA isolated and then quantified by UV absorbance on a Nanodrop 2000c. Points the paper makes about the study in general: The genetic and exposure-history diversity represented was limited by the small number of donors. About 5% of naive CD4, 3.5% of naive CD8, approximately 2.2% of memory CD4, and around 0.42% of memory CD8 clonotypes were shared across a few donors. Even with the large sequencing depth, rarefaction of the sorted-subset datasets indicated that sequencing was incomplete. Compared with non-shared clonotypes, the clonotypes found in all four sorted-subset donors had higher generation probabilities. Only blood was sampled, and tissue TCR repertoires likely differ from those in blood. Larger estimated clonotype richness was generally found for naive subsets than for memory subsets. Based on pairwise subsampling, the degree of clonotype sharing among donors was expected to be affected by sequencing depth.

The source material was naive CD4+ T cells sorted from blood. The meaning of the sample's cell subset or site label: CD45RA+ positively selected. This receptor was taken from a man between 18 and 29 years old in good health.

The DNA is TGTGCCAGCAGTTCCGGCCGGGTTTCGGGCTACACCTTC. It encodes CASSSGRVSGYTF. This sequence uses TRBV5-8 and TRBJ1-2, with an unclear D gene assignment. Trimming removed 5 bases from V and 8 bases from J, leaving 16 bases between the germline ends. The CDR3 starts with the cysteine, ends with the phenylalanine, and has 13 residues. Only the CDR3 region is kept as DNA, spanning 39 bases read in frame from base 1. The germline V gene sets CDR1 to SGHTS and CDR2 to YDEGEE.